This TCR beta chain was recorded in a study of T cells in Graves' hyperthyroidism and ophthalmopathy. Across the whole study: Peripheral blood sampling occurred at initial diagnosis, before any treatment.

Patients aged 18 to 65 had newly diagnosed hyperthyroidism that had lasted under 2 months. The PBMCs had their origin in 7.5 to 10 ml of fresh peripheral blood. In its sample, this clonotype was seen a few times. Its antigen remains unknown. Points from the study as a whole: Most clonotypes expanded in thyroid above 0.001 were likewise present in blood.

Researchers amplified the TCR beta CDR3 regions from RNA transcripts. With the HTBI primer set, the TCR CDR3 went through a first round of RT-PCR. MiXCR, applied by TCRdb to the multiplex PCR reads, yields one record per CDR3 protein. The sample contains 280,000 or so distinct CDR3 sequences, about 15% of which appear only once. There are 14 residues in the CDR3. Trimming cost V 4 bases and J 5 bases, with 12 bases left between them. In germline, CDR1 is SGHRS, CDR2 YFSETQ. V and J are TRBV5-1 and TRBJ1-4, with TRBD1 as a possible D gene (6 bases). The sequence was collected from a woman aged 45-65 years with Graves' hyperthyroidism that later progressed to Graves' ophthalmopathy. Sequenced material: blood. This CDR3 is CASSARTGNEKLFF. The CDR3 DNA sequence: TGCGCCAGCAGCGCTAGAACAGGGAATGAAAAACTGTTTTTT. Full variable domain (missing parts from reference TRBV5-1 and TRBJ1-4): KAGVTQTPRYLIKTRGQQVTLSCSPISGHRSVSWYQQTPGQGLQFLFEYFSETQRNKGNFPGRFSGRQFSNSRSEMNVSTLELGDSALYLCASSARTGNEKLFFGSGTQLSVL.